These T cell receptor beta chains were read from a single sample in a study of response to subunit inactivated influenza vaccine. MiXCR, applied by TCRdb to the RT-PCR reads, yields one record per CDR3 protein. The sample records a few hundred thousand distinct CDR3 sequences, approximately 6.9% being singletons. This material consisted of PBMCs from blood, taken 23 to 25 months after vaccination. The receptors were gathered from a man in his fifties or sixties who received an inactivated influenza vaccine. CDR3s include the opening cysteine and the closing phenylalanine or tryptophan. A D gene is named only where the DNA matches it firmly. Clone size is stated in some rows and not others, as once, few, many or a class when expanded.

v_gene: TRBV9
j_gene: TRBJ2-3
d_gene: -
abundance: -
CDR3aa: CASSVATWDTDTQYF
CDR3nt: TGTGCCAGCAGCGTGGCGACTTGGGACACAGATACGCAGTATTTT

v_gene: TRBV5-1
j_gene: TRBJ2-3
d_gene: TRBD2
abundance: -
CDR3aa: CASSFGLAGLLFVDTQYF
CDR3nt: TGCGCCAGCAGCTTTGGTTTAGCGGGACTTCTATTCGTAGATACGCAGTATTTT

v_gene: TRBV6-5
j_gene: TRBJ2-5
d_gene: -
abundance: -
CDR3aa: CASSYSLRSQETQYF
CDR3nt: TGTGCCAGCAGTTACTCTTTACGTAGTCAAGAGACCCAGTACTTC

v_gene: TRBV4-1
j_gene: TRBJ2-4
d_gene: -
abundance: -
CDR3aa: CASSQPPGKNIQYF
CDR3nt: TGCGCCAGCAGCCAACCCCCAGGGAAAAACATTCAGTACTTC

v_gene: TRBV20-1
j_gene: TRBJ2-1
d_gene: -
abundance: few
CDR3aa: CSASRDGDYNEQFF
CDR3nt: TGCAGTGCTAGCCGAGACGGGGATTACAATGAGCAGTTCTTC

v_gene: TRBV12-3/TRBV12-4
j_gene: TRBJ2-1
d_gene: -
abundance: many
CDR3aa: CASSLLASEQFF
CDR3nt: TGTGCCAGCAGTTTACTCGCCTCAGAGCAGTTCTTC

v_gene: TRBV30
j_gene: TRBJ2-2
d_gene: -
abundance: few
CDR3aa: CAWTGNTGELFF
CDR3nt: TGTGCCTGGACCGGAAACACCGGGGAGCTGTTTTTT

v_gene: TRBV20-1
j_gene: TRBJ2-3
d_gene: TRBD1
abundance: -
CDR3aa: CSASRGQANTDTQYF
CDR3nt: TGCAGTGCCAGCCGGGGACAGGCAAACACAGATACGCAGTATTTT

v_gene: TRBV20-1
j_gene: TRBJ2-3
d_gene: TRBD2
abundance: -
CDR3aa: CSVPRGGRTDTQYF
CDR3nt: TGCAGTGTCCCACGGGGGGGCCGGACAGATACGCAGTATTTT

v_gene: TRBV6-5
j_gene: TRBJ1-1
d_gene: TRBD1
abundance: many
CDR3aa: CASSYSAGTGVTNTEAFF
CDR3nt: TGTGCCAGCAGTTACTCCGCCGGGACAGGGGTAACGAACACTGAAGCTTTCTTT

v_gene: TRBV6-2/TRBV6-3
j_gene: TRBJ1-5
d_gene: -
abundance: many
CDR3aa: CASSIRDGNSNQPQHF
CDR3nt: TGTGCCAGCAGCATAAGGGACGGGAATAGCAATCAGCCCCAGCATTTT

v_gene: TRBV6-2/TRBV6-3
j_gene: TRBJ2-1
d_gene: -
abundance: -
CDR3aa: CASSYGAREQFF
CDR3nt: TGTGCCAGCAGTTACGGGGCTCGAGAGCAGTTCTTC

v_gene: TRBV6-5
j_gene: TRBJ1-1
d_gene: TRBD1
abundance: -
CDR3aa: CASSYTPLTGGNTEAFF
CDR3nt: TGTGCCAGCAGTTACACGCCCCTAACAGGGGGTAACACTGAAGCTTTCTTT

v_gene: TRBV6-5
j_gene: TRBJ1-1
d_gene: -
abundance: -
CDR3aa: CASSYVGTLGAEAFF
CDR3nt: TGTGCCAGCAGTTACGTAGGGACCTTGGGGGCTGAAGCTTTCTTT

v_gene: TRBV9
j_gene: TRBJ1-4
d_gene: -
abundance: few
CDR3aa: CASSVSGTFYEKLFF
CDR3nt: TGTGCCAGCAGCGTTTCCGGGACATTTTATGAAAAACTGTTTTTT

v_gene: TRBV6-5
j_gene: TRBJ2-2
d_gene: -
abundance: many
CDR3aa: CASSFHPLTGRFTGELFF
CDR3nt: TGTGCCAGCAGTTTCCACCCTCTGACAGGGAGGTTTACCGGGGAGCTGTTTTTT

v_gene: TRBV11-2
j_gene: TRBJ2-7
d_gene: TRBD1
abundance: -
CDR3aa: CASTLSGGFYEQYF
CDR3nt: TGTGCCAGCACCCTATCAGGGGGCTTCTACGAGCAGTACTTC

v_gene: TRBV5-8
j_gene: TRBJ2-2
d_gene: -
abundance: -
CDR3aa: CASSLGRGPNTGELFF
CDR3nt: TGTGCCAGCAGCTTGGGAAGGGGCCCGAACACCGGGGAGCTGTTTTTT

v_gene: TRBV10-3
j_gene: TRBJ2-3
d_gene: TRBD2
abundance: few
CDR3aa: CAISESGTSGRGTDTQYF
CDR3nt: TGTGCCATCAGTGAGTCCGGGACTAGCGGGAGAGGCACAGATACGCAGTATTTT

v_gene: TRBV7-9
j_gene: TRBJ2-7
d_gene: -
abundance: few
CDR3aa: CASPPGEQYF
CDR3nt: TGTGCCAGCCCTCCAGGGGAGCAGTACTTC

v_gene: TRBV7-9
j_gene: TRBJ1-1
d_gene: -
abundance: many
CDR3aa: CASSFSTGTEAFF
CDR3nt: TGTGCCAGCAGCTTCTCGACCGGCACTGAAGCTTTCTTT

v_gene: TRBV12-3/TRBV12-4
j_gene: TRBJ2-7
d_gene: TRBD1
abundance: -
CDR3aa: CASSFLRTGERYEQYF
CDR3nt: TGTGCCAGCAGTTTCTTAAGGACAGGCGAACGGTACGAGCAGTACTTC

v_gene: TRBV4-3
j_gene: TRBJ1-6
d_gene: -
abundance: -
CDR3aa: CASSRTRLGNSPLHF
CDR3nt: TGCGCCAGCAGCCGAACACGTCTCGGGAATTCACCCCTCCACTTT

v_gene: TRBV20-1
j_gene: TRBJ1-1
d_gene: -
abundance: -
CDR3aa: CSARPTGKNSEAFF
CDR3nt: TGCAGTGCTAGACCGACGGGTAAGAACAGTGAAGCTTTCTTT

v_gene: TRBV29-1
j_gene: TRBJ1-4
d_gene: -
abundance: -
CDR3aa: CSVVIYEKLFF
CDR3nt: TGCAGCGTTGTAATATATGAAAAACTGTTTTTT

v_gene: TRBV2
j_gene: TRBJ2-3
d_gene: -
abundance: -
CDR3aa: CATREGASTDTQYF
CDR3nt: TGTGCCACTAGGGAGGGGGCGAGCACAGATACGCAGTATTTT

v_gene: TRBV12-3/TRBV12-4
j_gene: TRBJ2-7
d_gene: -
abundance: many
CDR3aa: CASSLGHQTDEQYF
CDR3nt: TGTGCCAGCAGTTTAGGCCACCAAACGGACGAGCAGTACTTC

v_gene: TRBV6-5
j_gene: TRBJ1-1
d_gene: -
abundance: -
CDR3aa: CASSYRTENTEAFF
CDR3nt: TGTGCCAGCAGTTACCGTACGGAGAACACTGAAGCTTTCTTT

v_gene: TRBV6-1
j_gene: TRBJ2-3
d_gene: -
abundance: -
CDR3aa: CASRPAGGRTDTQYF
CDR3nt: TGTGCCAGCAGGCCTGCCGGGGGCAGGACAGATACGCAGTATTTT

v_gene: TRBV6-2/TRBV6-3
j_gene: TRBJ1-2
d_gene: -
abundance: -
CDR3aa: CASSRTPVNYGYTF
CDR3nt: TGTGCCAGCAGTCGGACACCCGTTAACTATGGCTACACCTTC

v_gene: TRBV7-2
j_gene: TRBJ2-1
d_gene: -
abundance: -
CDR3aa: CASSLDGGPDEQFF
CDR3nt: TGTGCCAGCAGCTTAGACGGGGGGCCGGATGAGCAGTTCTTC

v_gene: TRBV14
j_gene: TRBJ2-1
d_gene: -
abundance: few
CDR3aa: CASSQDGYWDEQFF
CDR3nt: TGTGCCAGCAGCCAAGACGGGTACTGGGATGAGCAGTTCTTC

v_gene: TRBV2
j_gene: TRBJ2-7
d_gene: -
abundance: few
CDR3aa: CASRAGGLYEQYF
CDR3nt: TGTGCCAGTAGAGCCGGGGGTTTGTACGAGCAGTACTTC

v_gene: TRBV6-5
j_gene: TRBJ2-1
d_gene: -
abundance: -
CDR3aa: CASSYEWRVAYNEQFF
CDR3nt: TGTGCCAGCAGTTACGAGTGGCGGGTAGCCTACAATGAGCAGTTCTTC

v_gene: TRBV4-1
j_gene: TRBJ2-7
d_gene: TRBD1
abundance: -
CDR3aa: CASSQPGQSYEQYF
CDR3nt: TGCGCCAGCAGCCAGCCGGGACAGTCCTACGAGCAGTACTTC

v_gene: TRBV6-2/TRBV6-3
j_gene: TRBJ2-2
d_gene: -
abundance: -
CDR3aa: CASSGYSLTGELFF
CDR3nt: TGTGCCAGCAGCGGCTACTCACTCACCGGGGAGCTGTTTTTT

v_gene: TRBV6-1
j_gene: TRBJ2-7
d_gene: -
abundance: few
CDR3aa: CASRQIEQYF
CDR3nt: TGTGCCAGCAGACAGATCGAGCAGTACTTC

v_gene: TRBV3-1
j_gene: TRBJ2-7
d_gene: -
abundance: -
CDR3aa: CACSQVDSPTFYEQYF
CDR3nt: TGTGCCTGCAGCCAAGTTGATAGCCCAACTTTCTACGAGCAGTACTTC

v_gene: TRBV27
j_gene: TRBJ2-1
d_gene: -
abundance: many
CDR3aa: CASTDAPWGNEQFF
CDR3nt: TGTGCCAGCACGGACGCCCCATGGGGCAATGAGCAGTTCTTC

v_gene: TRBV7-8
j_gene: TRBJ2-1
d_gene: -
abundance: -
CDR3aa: CASSVPGGLSYNEQFF
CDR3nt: TGTGCCAGCAGCGTTCCTGGGGGTCTCTCCTACAATGAGCAGTTCTTC

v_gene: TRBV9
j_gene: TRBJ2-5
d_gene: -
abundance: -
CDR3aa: CASSVGTAKGETQYF
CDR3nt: TGTGCCAGCAGCGTCGGGACCGCGAAGGGGGAGACCCAGTACTTC

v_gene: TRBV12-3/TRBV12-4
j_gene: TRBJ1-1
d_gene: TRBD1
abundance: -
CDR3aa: CASSTPGQINTEAFF
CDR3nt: TGTGCCAGCAGTACACCGGGACAGATAAACACTGAAGCTTTCTTT

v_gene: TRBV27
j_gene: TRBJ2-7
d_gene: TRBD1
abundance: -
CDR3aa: CASSRTGIYEQYF
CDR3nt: TGTGCCAGCAGCAGGACAGGGATCTACGAGCAGTACTTC

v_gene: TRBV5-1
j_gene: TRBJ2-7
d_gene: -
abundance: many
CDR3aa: CASSLVDNTREQYF
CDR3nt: TGCGCCAGCAGCTTGGTGGACAATACCCGCGAGCAGTACTTC

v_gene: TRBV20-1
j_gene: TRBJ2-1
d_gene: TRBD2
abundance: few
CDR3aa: CSASSAGGPWNNEQFF
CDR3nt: TGCAGTGCTAGTTCGGCGGGAGGGCCATGGAACAATGAGCAGTTCTTC

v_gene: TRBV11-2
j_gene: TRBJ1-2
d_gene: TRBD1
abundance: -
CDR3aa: CASSLNRGPAYGYTF
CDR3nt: TGTGCCAGCAGCTTAAACAGGGGTCCGGCCTATGGCTACACCTTC

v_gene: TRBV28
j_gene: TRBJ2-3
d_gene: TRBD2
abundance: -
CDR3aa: CASSSIAGGLPDTQYF
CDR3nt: TGTGCCAGCAGTTCCATAGCGGGGGGGCTACCAGATACGCAGTATTTT

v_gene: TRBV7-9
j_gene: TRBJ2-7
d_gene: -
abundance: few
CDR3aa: CASSRYSYEQYF
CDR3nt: TGTGCCAGCAGCCGATATTCCTACGAGCAGTACTTC

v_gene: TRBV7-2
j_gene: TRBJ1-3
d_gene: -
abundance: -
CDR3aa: CASSLAGTKSSGNTIYF
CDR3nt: TGTGCCAGCAGCTTAGCTGGGACAAAGAGCTCTGGAAACACCATATATTTT

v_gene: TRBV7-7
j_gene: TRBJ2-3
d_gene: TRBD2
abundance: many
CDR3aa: CASSQGTSGRMDTQYF
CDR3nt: TGTGCCAGCAGTCAAGGGACTAGCGGGAGAATGGATACGCAGTATTTT

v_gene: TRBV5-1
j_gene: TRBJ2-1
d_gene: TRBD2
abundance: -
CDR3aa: CACSPRGAGTYNEQFF
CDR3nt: TGCGCCTGTAGCCCCCGGGGAGCGGGGACGTACAATGAGCAGTTCTTC

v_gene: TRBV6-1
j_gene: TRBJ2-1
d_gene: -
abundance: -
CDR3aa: CASSLGGTHNEQFF
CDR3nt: TGTGCCAGCAGCCTAGGGGGGACCCACAATGAGCAGTTCTTC

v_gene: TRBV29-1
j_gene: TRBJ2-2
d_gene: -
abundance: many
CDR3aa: CSVRYTGELFF
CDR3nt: TGCAGCGTTCGCTACACCGGGGAGCTGTTTTTT

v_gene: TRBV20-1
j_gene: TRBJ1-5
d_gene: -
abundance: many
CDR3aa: CSARWGGNSNQPQHF
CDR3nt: TGCAGTGCTAGATGGGGCGGTAATAGCAATCAGCCCCAGCATTTT

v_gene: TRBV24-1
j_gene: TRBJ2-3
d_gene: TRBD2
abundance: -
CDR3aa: CATSDSLGRAGLTDTQYF
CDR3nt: TGTGCCACCAGTGATTCTCTCGGGAGGGCAGGCCTCACAGATACGCAGTATTTT